These T cell receptor beta chains were read from a single sample in a study of preoperative IRX-2 immunotherapy in early breast cancer. Repertoires were generated with immunoSEQ multiplex PCR, while TCRdb's copy carries only in-frame clones and drops some. The sample lists over 25,000 clones, about three quarters occurring once. The starting material was lymph node tissue, obtained after IRX-2 immunotherapy. Receptors were obtained from a human donor with breast cancer. The CDR3 runs from the conserved cysteine through the conserved F or W. The order of the fields is V gene, J gene, D gene, clone size, CDR3 DNA, CDR3 protein. The D gene is left open where the match is weak. Clone size is shown for a subset of rows, as once, few, many or a class of expanded clone.

V gene: TRBV6-8; J gene: TRBJ1-1; D gene: -; clone size: -; CDR3 DNA: TGTGCCAGCAGCCGTTCGGGGAACACTGAAGCTTTCTTT; CDR3 protein: CASSRSGNTEAFF
V gene: TRBV6-8; J gene: TRBJ1-5; D gene: -; clone size: -; CDR3 DNA: TGTGCCAGCAGTTACTCAGGAGCTAATCAGCCCCAGCATTTT; CDR3 protein: CASSYSGANQPQHF
V gene: TRBV19; J gene: TRBJ1-3; D gene: TRBD1; clone size: -; CDR3 DNA: TGTGCCAGTAGTATTCGAGGGGGCCCTGGAAACACCATATATTTT; CDR3 protein: CASSIRGGPGNTIYF
V gene: TRBV6-8; J gene: TRBJ2-2; D gene: TRBD2; clone size: few; CDR3 DNA: TGTGCCAGCAGATGGACTAGCGGGAACACCGGGGAGCTGTTTTTT; CDR3 protein: CASRWTSGNTGELFF
V gene: TRBV10-2; J gene: TRBJ1-5; D gene: -; clone size: -; CDR3 DNA: TGCGCCAGCAGTGAGTTTACAGGTGGTCAGCCCCAGCATTTT; CDR3 protein: CASSEFTGGQPQHF
V gene: TRBV7-6; J gene: TRBJ2-3; D gene: TRBD1; clone size: -; CDR3 DNA: TGTGCCAGCACCTCCGGGCAGGGGGCGGCAGATACGCAGTATTTT; CDR3 protein: CASTSGQGAADTQYF
V gene: TRBV10-3; J gene: TRBJ2-1; D gene: TRBD2; clone size: -; CDR3 DNA: TGTGCCATCAGTGAGTCGATGGCGGGAGACTACAATGAGCAGTTCTTC; CDR3 protein: CAISESMAGDYNEQFF
V gene: TRBV6-8; J gene: TRBJ2-2; D gene: TRBD2; clone size: -; CDR3 DNA: TGTGCCAGCAGTTCTGTACTAGCGGGATCCGGGGAGCTGTTTTTT; CDR3 protein: CASSSVLAGSGELFF
V gene: TRBV6-8; J gene: TRBJ2-1; D gene: TRBD2; clone size: -; CDR3 DNA: TGTGCCAGCAGTTACCGGGAGGGAAATGAGCAGTTCTTC; CDR3 protein: CASSYREGNEQFF
V gene: TRBV5-1; J gene: TRBJ2-2; D gene: -; clone size: -; CDR3 DNA: TGCGCCAGCAGCCCGGGACGGCCGAACACCGGGGAGCTGTTTTTT; CDR3 protein: CASSPGRPNTGELFF
V gene: TRBV6-8; J gene: TRBJ2-7; D gene: -; clone size: -; CDR3 DNA: TGTGCCAGCCGTCCTGGGGGCAGGGGACCAGAACAGTACTTC; CDR3 protein: CASRPGGRGPEQYF
V gene: TRBV19; J gene: TRBJ2-1; D gene: TRBD1; clone size: -; CDR3 DNA: TGTGCCAGTAGTATGGGGACAGGGGGCATAAACTCCTACAATGAGCAGTTCTTC; CDR3 protein: CASSMGTGGINSYNEQFF
V gene: TRBV6-8; J gene: TRBJ1-3; D gene: TRBD1; clone size: few; CDR3 DNA: TGTGCCATCAGCGGACAGGGCGGAAACACCATATATTTT; CDR3 protein: CAISGQGGNTIYF
V gene: TRBV7-1; J gene: TRBJ2-7; D gene: -; clone size: -; CDR3 DNA: TGTGCCAGCAGCTTAGTTAGTCAGGGCGAGCAGTACTTC; CDR3 protein: CASSLVSQGEQYF
V gene: TRBV11-3; J gene: TRBJ1-1; D gene: -; clone size: -; CDR3 DNA: TGTGCCAGCAGTCGTTATTCCGGGCAAGGGATGGGGGACACTGAAGCTTTCTTT; CDR3 protein: CASSRYSGQGMGDTEAFF
V gene: TRBV11-3; J gene: TRBJ1-1; D gene: -; clone size: -; CDR3 DNA: TGTGCCAGCAGCTATTTTACAGGGACCGGGGGGGGCACTGAAGCTTTCTTT; CDR3 protein: CASSYFTGTGGGTEAFF